The 9 T cell receptor beta chains below come from one sample, sequenced in a study of PD-1 blockade in classical Hodgkin lymphoma. The sample's time point: cycle 4 day 1 (C4D1), after less than 7 weeks of nivolumab. All patients relapsed after autologous stem cell transplantation, and brentuximab vedotin exposure varied. Sequencing was performed with immunoSEQ multiplex PCR; in TCRdb, only in-frame clones are kept and a portion is missing. The top ten clones hold 8% of a sample with some 58,000 clones, over 85% of them seen once. The sequencing here drew on peripheral blood mononuclear cells (PBMCs), taken before the fourth cycle of nivolumab. These receptor sequences come from a human donor with classical Hodgkin lymphoma.

This clone has a single count. The chain uses TRBV19 and TRBJ2-3; TRBD2 matches at 9 bases. Germline V lookup: CDR1 LNHDA, CDR2 SQIVND (reference sequence). With 5 bases clipped from V and 1 base from J, the junction kept 7 bases outside the gene matches. There are 16 residues in the CDR3. In nucleotides, the CDR3 is TGTGCCAGTAGTCCCCTACCTAGCGGGGGCACAGATACGCAGTATTTT. It codes for CASSPLPSGGTDTQYF.

The rearrangement joins TRBV28 to TRBJ2-3; D is possibly TRBD1 (5 bases). CDR3 length equals 14 residues. Germline CDR1 MDHEN, CDR2 SYDVKM. The V end was cut by 2 bases, the J end by 2 bases, with 8 bases between. In DNA, the CDR3 is TGTGCCAGCAGTTTACAGGGCCACACAGATACGCAGTATTTT. This codes for CASSLQGHTDTQYF.

The chain uses TRBV5-8 and TRBJ2-1; 16 bases are shared with TRBD2. V lost 4 bases, J lost 8 bases, and 3 bases stayed unmatched. The CDR3 consists of 15 residues. Germline assignment: CDR1 SGHTS and CDR2 YDEGEE. CDR3 sequence: CASSEGTSGGDEQFF. The CDR3, as DNA: TGTGCCAGCAGCGAGGGGACTAGCGGGGGGGATGAGCAGTTCTTC.

V gene TRBV28 combines with J gene TRBJ1-1, with a possible D match to TRBD1 (5 bases). CDR1 MDHEN and CDR2 SYDVKM come from the germline V gene. V lost 5 bases and J 1 base, leaving 11 bases between the germline ends. The CDR3 covers 14 residues. The CDR3 DNA sequence: TGTGCCAGCAGTCAGGACAAATCGAACACTGAAGCTTTCTTT. Its translation is CASSQDKSNTEAFF.

The rearrangement links TRBV2 to TRBJ1-1, with D perhaps matching TRBD1 (5 bases). CDR1 and CDR2 (germline): SNHLY, FYNNEI. This CDR3 is built from 15 residues. Between the trimmed V and J ends, which lost 8 bases and 1 base, there was a span of 17 bases. CDR3 sequence reads: CASHTPGRTNTEAFF. CDR3 nucleotides: TGTGCCAGCCATACGCCGGGACGGACGAACACTGAAGCTTTCTTT.

The chain employs TRBV19 and TRBJ2-3; 8 positions agree with TRBD2. The germline V gene encodes CDR1 LNHDA and CDR2 SQIVND (reference sequence). The CDR3 is made up of 15 amino acids. J was trimmed by 2 bases and V by 1 base; bases with no gene match: 2. The CDR3, as DNA: TGTGCCAGTAGTATAGTAGCGGGGCTCACAGATACGCAGTATTTT. This sequence encodes CASSIVAGLTDTQYF.

J is TRBJ2-5 and V is TRBV25-1; 9 bases agree with TRBD1. CDR1 MGHDK and CDR2 SYGVNS come from the germline V gene. Trimming at V came to 7 bases and at J to 4 bases, leaving 7 bases not matched to a gene. CDR3 length equals 14 residues. The DNA of the CDR3 is TGTGCCAGCATCCCGACAGGGGGTGGAGAGACCCAGTACTTC. Its translation is CASIPTGGGETQYF.

The chain links TRBV4-1 to TRBJ1-6; tentatively, D is TRBD1 (5 bases). Per the germline V gene, CDR1 is MGHRA and CDR2 is YSYEKL. Between the trimmed V and J ends, which lost 1 base and 7 bases, there was a span of 5 bases. This CDR3 has 13 amino acids. The CDR3 DNA reads as TGCGCCAGCAGCCAAGGACAGAATTCACCCCTCCACTTT. It specifies CASSQGQNSPLHF.

The chain has TRBV18 and TRBJ1-4, with a weak D call TRBD1 (5 bases). This CDR3 spans 15 amino acids. Germline V CDR1 and CDR2: KGHSH, LQKENI. V dropped 1 base and J dropped 4 bases, with 10 bases sitting between them. CDR3 coding DNA: TGTGCCAGCTCACCACGGCAGGGAATTAATGAAAAACTGTTTTTT. Its translation: CASSPRQGINEKLFF. Full variable domain (rest looked up from reference TRBV18 and TRBJ1-4): NAGVMQNPRHLVRRRGQEARLRCSPMKGHSHVYWYRQLPEEGLKFMVYLQKENIIDESGMPKERFSAEFPKEGPSILRIQQVVRGDSAAYFCASSPRQGINEKLFFGSGTQLSVL.